This TCR beta chain was profiled in a study of blood T cell repertoires in COVID-19. Germline CDR1 is KGHSH and CDR2 is LQKENI. The CDR3 is 13 amino acids. Trimming pared 2 bases from V and 3 bases from J, leaving 7 bases between. The assay was immunoSEQ multiplex PCR, and TCRdb's table has in-frame clones only and misses some. In the table there are around 270,000 clones, about 87% of which are singletons. The chain carries TRBV18 and TRBJ1-2; D unresolved. Material: peripheral blood. The sequence derives from a man in his sixties who had recovered from COVID-19. The CDR3 nucleotides read TGTGCCAGCTCACCAACTAGCTACTATGGCTACACCTTC. Translation gives CASSPTSYYGYTF.